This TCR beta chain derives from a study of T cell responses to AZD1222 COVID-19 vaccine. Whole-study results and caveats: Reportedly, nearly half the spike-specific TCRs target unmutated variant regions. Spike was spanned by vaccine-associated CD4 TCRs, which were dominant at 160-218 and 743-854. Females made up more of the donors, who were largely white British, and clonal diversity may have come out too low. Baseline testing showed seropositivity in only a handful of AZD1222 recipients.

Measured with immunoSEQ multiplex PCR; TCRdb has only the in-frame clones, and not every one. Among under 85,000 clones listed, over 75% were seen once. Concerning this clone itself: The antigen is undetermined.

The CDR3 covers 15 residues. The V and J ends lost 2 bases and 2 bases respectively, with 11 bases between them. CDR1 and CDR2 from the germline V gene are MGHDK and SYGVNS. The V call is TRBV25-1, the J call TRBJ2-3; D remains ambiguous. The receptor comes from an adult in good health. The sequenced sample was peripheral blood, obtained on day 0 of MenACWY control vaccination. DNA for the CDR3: TGTGCCAGCAGTGAACCCCTCCCACCCACAGATACGCAGTATTTT. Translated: CASSEPLPPTDTQYF. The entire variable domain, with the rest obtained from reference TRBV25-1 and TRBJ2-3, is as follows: EADIYQTPRYLVIGTGKKITLECSQTMGHDKMYWYQQDPGMELHLIHYSYGVNSTEKGDLSSESTVSRIRTEHFPLTLESARPSHTSQYLCASSEPLPPTDTQYFGPGTRLTVL.